The TCR beta chain described here comes from a study of T-cell memory formation after mild COVID-19 (dated by TCRdb to the early 2020s). Regarding the study in general: TCR sequence clusters from the two donors were found to be largely donor specific. Two young, previously healthy adult volunteers made up the cohort, one male and one female. T-cell clones expanding and contracting after mild COVID-19 in a couple of donors were tracked by longitudinal TCRalpha and TCRbeta repertoire sequencing. Points the paper makes about the study in general: The detection of some responding clones in pre-infection memory suggests that pre-existing cross-reactive memory T cells joined the SARS-CoV-2 response. Contracting CD4+ clones were located mainly in the CM and EM memory subsets, whereas CD8+ clones were found to be enriched in EMRA. SARS-CoV-2 specificity of the second-wave clones peaking on day 37 was not confirmed. Clones that contracted from day 15 to 85 showed balanced CD4/CD8 phenotypes, whereas a second wave of clones that expanded from day 15 to 37 leaned towards CD4+. Only a couple of mild cases were covered by the study, and larger cohorts that include severe cases with pre-infection samples were considered necessary.

This clonotype was found many times. No antigen is known for it. It has no much larger one-base neighbor in the sample; base qualities were not kept. These reads were obtained on an Illumina NovaSeq 6000. cDNA libraries for TCRalpha and TCRbeta were prepared by 5'RACE using constant-segment primers, with sample barcodes and unique molecular identifiers added. Trizol reagent was used to extract RNA from every sample. The libraries were amplified in two PCR steps, and the second step added a second sample barcode and Illumina TruSeq adapters. Sequencing of libraries was performed on an Illumina NovaSeq with 2 x 150 bp paired-end reads. The authors' analysis ran thus. Reads were demultiplexed and collapsed into UMI-guided consensus sequences with migec v1.2.7. With mixcr v2.1.11, UMI consensuses were aligned to TRA and TRB V and J templates and assembled into clonotypes. Clonotypes were classified as expanded or contracted when called significant by both edgeR and NoisET, with noise models trained on biological replicates. For edgeR calls, a false discovery rate-adjusted p below 0.01 and a log2 fold-change threshold of 1 were applied. As an exploratory analysis of dynamics, PCA with hierarchical clustering was applied to max-normalized trajectories of the 1000 most abundant clonotypes. Separately sequenced CD4+ and CD8+ repertoires were used to assign the CD4 or CD8 phenotype of responding clones. Clones were called with MiXCR by TCRdb after fastp trimmed the public reads at Q25, and only in-frame beta chains were retained. Each record represents a unique CDR3 protein, reported with the most common genes and DNA among its rows. TCRdb, not the original authors, processed these V and J calls. The sample has around 260,000 distinct CDR3 sequences on record, around 15% of them singletons. The ten largest clones take up roughly a fifth of the sample.

The CDR3 covers 20 residues, taking in both the cysteine and the phenylalanine. Just the 60-base CDR3 DNA is kept, in frame starting at base 1. Per the germline V gene, SGHVS is the CDR1 and FQNEAQ is the CDR2. Trimming takes 3 bases from V and 0 bases from J, and the germline ends sit 26 bases apart. PBMCs were isolated by Ficoll-Paque density gradient centrifugation. The material sequenced was PBMCs or a T cell subset sorted from them (not recorded which). The sequence derives from a man younger than 30 who had mild COVID-19 (a few samples of this study predate the infection). The sample titles of this study are shuffled in the database, so cell type and time point are left out; the donor was told from shared clones. Recombination linked TRBV7-8 to TRBJ1-2, with an unclear D gene assignment. In nucleotides, the sequence is TGTGCCAGCAGCTTGGAAGGATTACTCGTTCGGAGGCGCGCTAACTATGGCTACACCTTC. Translated, this gives CASSLEGLLVRRRANYGYTF.